One sample yielded the 9 T cell receptor beta chains listed below, sequenced in a study of blood T cell repertoires in COVID-19. TCRdb's copy holds only in-frame clones and misses some; the assay was immunoSEQ multiplex PCR. The data show about 140,000 clones, with roughly 80% seen just once and about 8.4% held by the top ten. The sample comprised peripheral blood. The receptors were sampled from a woman between 50 and 59 years old with active or convalescent COVID-19.

The rearrangement joins TRBV27 to TRBJ2-2, with 8 bases aligning to TRBD2. Trimming cost V 2 bases and J 4 bases; bases outside gene matches: 3. CDR3 length equals 15 residues. The germline V gene has CDR1 MNHEY and CDR2 SMNVEV (reference sequence). This CDR3 is CASSLAGGLTGELFF. The CDR3 DNA reads as TGTGCCAGCAGTTTAGCGGGAGGACTCACCGGGGAGCTGTTTTTT.

The chain recombines TRBV25-1 with TRBJ2-4; D ambiguous. The germline V gene encodes CDR1 MGHDK and CDR2 SYGVNS. CDR3 length: 11 residues. The V and J ends lost 3 bases and 12 bases respectively, with 9 bases between them. The DNA for the CDR3 is TGTGCCAGCAGTGATCTAGTGAGTCAGTACTTC. Encoded protein: CASSDLVSQYF.

The CDR3 nucleotides read TGTGCCAGCAGTTCCCCTAACCAGAACACTGAAGCTTTCTTT. This sequence encodes CASSSPNQNTEAFF. The gene calls are TRBV6-5 and TRBJ1-1; D gene unclear. The CDR3 sequence is 14 residues long. Germline V CDR1 and CDR2: MNHEY, SVGAGI. V was clipped by 4 bases and J by 1 base, with 10 bases between them.

The chain couples TRBV15 to TRBJ1-1; 7 nucleotides line up with TRBD1. V gave up 6 bases and J gave up 1 base; unmatched junction bases: 5. Germline CDR1 LNHNV, CDR2 YYDKDF (reference sequence). The CDR3 is made up of 14 amino acids. CDR3 in amino acids: CATREDRTNTEAFF. CDR3 DNA: TGTGCCACCAGAGAGGACAGGACGAACACTGAAGCTTTCTTT.

This chain links TRBV5-1 with TRBJ2-1; D possibly corresponds to TRBD2 (6 bases). Per the germline V gene, CDR1 is SGHRS and CDR2 is YFSETQ. V was cut by 7 bases and J by 3 bases, with 14 bases left in between. The CDR3 runs to 14 residues. As DNA, the CDR3 is TGCGCCAGCTACCGGGACGGGGGCTACAATGAGCAGTTCTTC. Translation gives CASYRDGGYNEQFF.

V and J are TRBV3-1 (or the pseudogene TRBV3-2) and TRBJ1-6; TRBD1 might be the D (5 bases). The ends were cut back, 5 bases at V and 10 bases at J, with 12 bases in the middle. Germline V gives CDR1 LGHDT, CDR2 YNNKEL (reference sequence). This CDR3 comprises 13 residues. CDR3: CASSFPGNSPLHF. The CDR3 DNA is TGTGCCAGCAGCTTCCCAGGGAACTCACCCCTCCACTTT.

The chain links TRBV5-5 to TRBJ2-7; the match to TRBD1 covers 9 bases. Per germline, CDR1 SGHKS and CDR2 YYEKEE (reference sequence). CDR3 length equals 16 residues. Trimming cost V 4 bases and J 3 bases; bases outside gene matches: 11. CDR3: CASSAGMGQGSYEQYF. The CDR3 nucleotides read TGTGCCAGCAGCGCTGGGATGGGACAGGGTAGCTACGAGCAGTACTTC. Combining the CDR3 with reference TRBV5-5 and TRBJ2-7 gives the whole variable domain DAGVTQSPTHLIKTRGQQVTLRCSPISGHKSVSWYQQVLGQGPQFIFQYYEKEERGRGNFPDRFSARQFPNYSSELNVNALLLGDSALYLCASSAGMGQGSYEQYFGPGTRLTVT.

The V gene is TRBV10-3, the J gene TRBJ2-7, with D possibly TRBD2 on 6 matching bases. From germline, CDR1 is ENHRY and CDR2 SYGVKD. The CDR3 is 12 residues long. The ends were cut back, 2 bases at V and 6 bases at J, with 8 bases in the middle. CDR3 in amino acids: CAISETSLEQYF. The CDR3 bases are TGTGCCATCAGTGAGACTAGCCTCGAGCAGTACTTC.

The chain uses TRBV6-2 or TRBV6-3 and TRBJ1-1, with unresolved D. Trimming removed 2 bases from V and 1 base from J, with 17 bases in between. The length of the CDR3 is 17 residues. Per germline, CDR1 MNHEY and CDR2 SVGEGT. CDR3 region: CASSYDRGKSSNTEAFF. The CDR3 DNA is TGTGCCAGCAGTTACGATCGGGGAAAGTCTTCGAACACTGAAGCTTTCTTT.